This record looks at one T cell receptor (beta chain) sequence and its context. Per the original methods: By means of reference gene primer amplification, nucleated cell counts were estimated. Libraries were prepared by immunoSEQ multiplex PCR; TCRdb keeps only in-frame clonotypes and omits some of them. V, J and clone size reflect that table, while D and trimming were determined from the DNA. The data show some 300,000 clones, roughly 89% seen once. After removal of 7 bases from V and 7 bases from J, the junction contained 9 bases not matched to a gene. The CDR3 is 13 amino acids. In germline, CDR1 is LNHDA, CDR2 SQIVND (reference sequence). Categorization into cohorts depended on clinical history that participants reported. Donors in Cohort 3 who had recovered were those with two negative PCRs, healthcare professional clearance, or resolution of their symptoms. The data are from a study of blood T cell repertoires in COVID-19. Overall study: PBMCs, B-cell-depleted T cells, or T cells were the source of the cDNA or gDNA that made up the material.

This sequence originates from a woman under 40 who had recovered from COVID-19. Sequenced sample: PBMCs or T cells enriched from blood (not recorded which). The chain carries TRBV19 and TRBJ1-2; 7 bases map to TRBD1. As DNA, the CDR3 is TGTGCCAGTACCCCGACAGGGCAGGGTGGCTACACCTTC. Translation gives CASTPTGQGGYTF.